This record covers a single TCR beta chain. Its antigen remains unidentified. The entry originates in a study of PD-1 blockade in classical Hodgkin lymphoma. Study-wide results and caveats: Possibly reflecting disease activity or prior therapy, repertoire differences have causes that remain undefined. Complete responders started with a diversity level that resembled newly diagnosed patients at baseline. Newly diagnosed patients reportedly trailed healthy donors in baseline TCR diversity.

In every patient, relapse followed autologous stem cell transplantation, while exposure to brentuximab vedotin differed. Best responses included complete response and partial response; otherwise, the best response was progressive disease. The method was immunoSEQ multiplex PCR; TCRdb's version includes in-frame clones alone and lacks a portion of them. The sample has about 35,000 clones, approximately 82% seen once. Losses at the gene ends were 3 bases for V and 1 base for J; bases not matched to a gene: 3. CDR3 length: 16 amino acids. The V gene's germline CDR1 is LGHNA and CDR2 YNFKEQ. This sample comprised peripheral blood mononuclear cells (PBMCs), obtained before the second cycle of nivolumab. This TCR came from a human donor with classical Hodgkin lymphoma. The chain carries TRBV4-2 and TRBJ2-3; 11 nucleotides agree with TRBD2. The CDR3 loop reads CASSHLSGGGTDTQYF. The CDR3 nucleotides are TGTGCCAGCAGCCACCTTAGCGGGGGGGGCACAGATACGCAGTATTTT.